The rows below give T cell receptor beta chains drawn from one sample of a study of blood T cell repertoires in COVID-19. Only in-frame clones appear in the TCRdb table, and some are missing; sequencing was by immunoSEQ multiplex PCR. The sample carries about 160,000 clones, roughly 81% recorded once. The sample comprised peripheral blood. The receptor set was obtained from a man aged 35-49 years who had recovered from COVID-19. The CDR3 runs from the conserved cysteine through the conserved F or W. The order of the fields is J gene, V gene, CDR3 protein.

>TRBJ2-7|TRBV24-1
CATSTRFSYEQYF
>TRBJ2-5|TRBV7-2
CASSLVGVGAQYF
>TRBJ2-3|TRBV6-4
CASSSDSIGTQYF
>TRBJ2-5|TRBV29-1
CSVDRQGRETQYF
>TRBJ1-2|TRBV6-5
CASTSGTSVAYTF
>TRBJ2-7|TRBV19
CASSIIGTGGIYEQYF
>TRBJ1-2|TRBV19
CASSPQGVAVYGYTF
>TRBJ1-2|TRBV10-3
CAISEPQGYRYGYTF
>TRBJ1-3|TRBV15
CATSRDPGAGNTIYF
>TRBJ2-1|TRBV24-1
CATSDWADPEQFF
>TRBJ2-4|TRBV7-2
CASSSKGLRLAGENIQYF
>TRBJ2-1|TRBV7-2
CASSLGGTGGKNEQFF
>TRBJ1-1|TRBV7-2
CASTFIGTEAFF
>TRBJ2-1|TRBV3-1/TRBV3-2
CASSQDWLAGDNEQFF
>TRBJ1-3|TRBV4-2
CASSPGRGSGNTIYF
>TRBJ2-2|TRBV6-6
CASIPLAGPNTGELFF
>TRBJ2-5|TRBV28
CASSPSKETQYF
>TRBJ1-4|TRBV2
CASSILEKLFF
>TRBJ1-1|TRBV20-1
CSASVFGGTKPEAFF
>TRBJ2-5|TRBV4-2
CASSQDRGRRDKETQYF
>TRBJ1-4|TRBV6-6
CASSLSDRGGYEKLFF
>TRBJ1-1|TRBV3-1/TRBV3-2
CASGQGRNTEAFF
>TRBJ2-3|TRBV29-1
CSVRQESTDTQYF
>TRBJ2-1|TRBV4-1
CASSQVGQIHEQFF
>TRBJ1-2|TRBV19
CASHRESYGYTF
>TRBJ2-5|TRBV11-2
CASSPGLAGQETQYF
>TRBJ2-7|TRBV10-3
CAISEIRQGSVYEQYF
>TRBJ2-3|TRBV13
CASSRGDTQYF
>TRBJ1-1|TRBV10-3
CAIGVRQGDTEAFF
>TRBJ1-4|TRBV6-5
CASRQGAGGEKLFF
>TRBJ2-1|TRBV5-6
CASSFPLAGGPDEQFF
>TRBJ1-1|TRBV27
CASSRQGHTEAFF
>TRBJ2-2|TRBV11-2
CASSLWTGGTGELFF
>TRBJ2-5|TRBV9
CASSVGVADQETQYF
>TRBJ2-7|TRBV28
CASSGLAGLYEQYF
>TRBJ2-7|TRBV11-2
CASSQTSGALGQYF